The TCR beta chain under discussion was sequenced for a study of identical twins (TCRdb year 2016). In terms of the full investigation: To test whether fetal clonotypes persist, the study used deep sequencing on TCR alpha and beta repertoires from monozygotic twins, unrelated adults of various ages, and cord blood. To rule out contamination, replicate twin experiments were performed at different times with different library preparation protocols.

Overall results and qualifications from the work: Invariant T cells such as MAIT and iNKT could partly confound zero-insertion analyses, although diverse VJ usage argued against such confounding for most clonotypes. Fewer insertions were carried by abundant cord blood beta clonotypes; a weaker similar trend was observed in young adult naive repertoires, while no such trend was observed in memory repertoires. Recombination models systematically underestimated out-of-frame TCR alpha sharing in monozygotic twins but agreed with sharing between unrelated individuals. Conclusions relied on cross-sectional statistical analysis, since the same donors could not be followed over many years. Excess twin sharing in beta out-of-frame sequences was weaker because fewer shared sequences lowered the signal-to-noise ratio. Compared with coincidental sharing between unrelated individuals, an excess of low generation-probability sequences was observed among out-of-frame TCR alpha sequences shared between twins.

This clonotype was counted many times. The clone's antigen remains unknown. The record has no base qualities; no much larger clone is one base away. Preparation of the library involved 5' RACE. Sequencer: Illumina HiSeq 2000. A universal primer binding site was introduced by template switching, and a unique molecular identifier was present in the final cDNA, enabling accurate counting of TCR cDNA molecules. First-strand cDNA for TCR alpha and beta chains was synthesized from specific primers in the conserved constant-segment region. To control for contamination, each cDNA library was double barcoded with a SMART-Mk sample barcode plus Illumina barcodes. TruSeq adapter sequences and Illumina sample barcodes were added in two successive PCR steps. The TCR alpha and beta cDNA libraries were sequenced on the Illumina HiSeq platform using custom primers. The paper's processing steps were these. MiGEC was used to process raw reads and extract unique molecular identifiers, and MiXCR was used to find CDR3 positions. For each individual, recombination models were inferred using an EM algorithm with the repgenHMM and IGoR tools. Shared clonotype analysis was performed with the tcR package in R, normalizing sharing by the product of cloneset sizes. To study raw recombination without the effects of thymic and clonal selection, out-of-frame nonproductive sequences were analyzed. TCRdb reprocessed the public reads (quality trimming at Q25 with fastp, clone calling with MiXCR) and kept in-frame beta chains. Entries are consolidated by CDR3 protein sequence, retaining the most common genes and DNA. The V and J calls reflect TCRdb's pipeline rather than the authors' work. Present in this sample are around 370,000 distinct CDR3 sequences, roughly 9% of which were seen just once. The ten largest clonotypes hold 8% to 9.5% of the sample.

Every donor in the study was a healthy Caucasian. Three unrelated non-twin adults were also sequenced: a male aged 18 to 29, a male aged 50 to 60 and a female aged 50 to 60. Miltenyi CD45RO+ enrichment and human naive T-cell isolation kits were used to isolate memory (CD45RO+) and naive T cells from PBMC. From cysteine to phenylalanine, the CDR3 is 15 amino acids long. Just CDR3 DNA is preserved here, 45 bases in frame from base 1. V is shortened by 1 base, J by 5 bases, and the region joining them spans 14 bases. The germline V gene provides CDR1 SGHRS and CDR2 YFSETQ. This clonotype was sampled from a woman between 50 and 59 years old in good health. The V gene is TRBV5-1 and the J gene is TRBJ2-3, with TRBD2 as a weak D call on 6 bases. The specimen was naive T cells sorted from blood. The cell subset or site label of this sample denotes: cells isolated with a human naive T-cell isolation kit. The CDR3 protein is CASSLRPTEGDTQYF. At the DNA level, the sequence is TGCGCCAGCAGCTTGAGACCCACGGAGGGAGATACGCAGTATTTT.